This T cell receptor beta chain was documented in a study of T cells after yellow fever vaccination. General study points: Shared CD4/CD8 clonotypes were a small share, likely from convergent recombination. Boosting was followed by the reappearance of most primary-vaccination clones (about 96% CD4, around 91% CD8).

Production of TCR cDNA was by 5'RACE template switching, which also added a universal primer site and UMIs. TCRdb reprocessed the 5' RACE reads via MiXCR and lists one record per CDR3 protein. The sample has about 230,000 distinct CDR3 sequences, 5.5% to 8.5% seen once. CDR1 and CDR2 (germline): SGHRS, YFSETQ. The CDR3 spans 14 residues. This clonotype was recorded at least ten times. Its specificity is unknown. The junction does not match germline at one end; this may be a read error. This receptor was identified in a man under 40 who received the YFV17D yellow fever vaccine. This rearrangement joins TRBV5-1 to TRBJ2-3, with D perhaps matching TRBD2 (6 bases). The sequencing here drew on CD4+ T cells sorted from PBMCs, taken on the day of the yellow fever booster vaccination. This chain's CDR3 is CASSLGTSTDTQYF. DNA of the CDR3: TGTGCCAGCAGCTTAGGGACTAGCACAGATACGCAGTATTTT.